Sequencing of this T cell receptor (beta chain) was carried out in a study of blood T cells in healthy people across ages. Primers used in a second PCR of about 6 to 12 cycles were a sample-barcoded 5' primer and a J-beta primer mix. A template-switch adaptor with 12 random nucleotides tagged each cDNA molecule. No fewer than 3 million CDR3-containing paired-end reads came from each sample. Each CDR3 protein is one row after TCRdb ran MiXCR on the 5' RACE reads. Among about 1,800,000 distinct CDR3 sequences listed, 28% were seen once. V was pared by 3 bases and J by 5 bases, with 24 bases between. The CDR3 totals 17 residues. CDR1 is SGDLS, CDR2 YYNGEE, per germline. This clonotype was counted between two and nine times. The antigen remains unidentified. Broader study findings: No one knew whether donors had CMV, which possibly confounded expanded clonotype changes. When set beside aged donors, long-lived donors presented more naive CD4+ cells and higher diversity.

The specimen sequenced was blood. This TCR was sampled from a young woman in good health. V gene TRBV9 combines with J gene TRBJ2-7; D remains ambiguous. The CDR3 loop reads CASSAPSPLRPRNEQYF. The CDR3 bases are TGTGCCAGCAGCGCCCCCAGCCCGCTGCGGCCTAGGAACGAGCAGTACTTC.